This T cell receptor beta chain comes out of a study of shared clonotypes between healthy human individuals. Study-wide findings and caveats: When compared with the clonotypes that were shared by all four sorted-subset donors, the non-shared clonotypes turned out to have lower generation probabilities.

Notes on this clone: Its antigen is as yet unknown.

Profiling relied on immunoSEQ multiplex PCR, and the TCRdb table lists in-frame clones only, not all of them. The sample includes roughly 2.5 million clones, approximately 94% of them seen just once. All the donors were Caucasian adults who lived in Nashville, Tennessee. Sequenced material: naive CD4+ T cells sorted from blood. The subset here: CD45RA+ positively selected. The receptor was derived from a man younger than 35 in good health.

The CDR3 reads CASSQDYNTGELPFTGELFF. CDR3 DNA sequence: TGCGCCAGCAGCCAAGACTACAATACAGGAGAGCTACCCTTCACCGGGGAGCTGTTTTTT. The rearrangement links TRBV4-1 to TRBJ2-2, with D perhaps matching TRBD1 (5 bases). The V gene's germline CDR1 is MGHRA and CDR2 YSYEKL. V was pared by 0 bases and J by 4 bases, with 24 bases between. The CDR3 sequence is 20 residues long.